The T cell receptor (beta chain) described here comes from a study of blood T cell repertoires in COVID-19. Study summary: Collection of acute and convalescent COVID-19 samples took place in the United States, Italy and Spain. T cells, B-cell-depleted T cells, or PBMCs provided the cDNA or gDNA that served as material.

Authors' analysis steps: How many nucleated cells were present was estimated from reference gene primer amplification. TCRdb keeps only in-frame clones here, not all; method: immunoSEQ multiplex PCR. That table is the source of V, J and clone size, and D and trimming were worked out from the DNA. The sample records 200,000 to 250,000 clones, roughly 81% being singletons. CDR1 and CDR2 (germline): MNHEY, SMNVEV (reference sequence). The V gene end was trimmed by 6 bases and the J gene end by 3 bases; junction bases not matched to a gene: 9. The CDR3 covers 16 residues. The sequencing sample was made of peripheral blood. J is TRBJ1-4 and V is TRBV27, with TRBD1 matching over 8 bases. The TCR was taken from a woman aged 50 to 60 with active or convalescent COVID-19. This CDR3 is CASRPGQEFPNEKLFF. CDR3 nucleotides: TGTGCCAGCAGGCCGGGACAGGAGTTCCCTAATGAAAAACTGTTTTTT.